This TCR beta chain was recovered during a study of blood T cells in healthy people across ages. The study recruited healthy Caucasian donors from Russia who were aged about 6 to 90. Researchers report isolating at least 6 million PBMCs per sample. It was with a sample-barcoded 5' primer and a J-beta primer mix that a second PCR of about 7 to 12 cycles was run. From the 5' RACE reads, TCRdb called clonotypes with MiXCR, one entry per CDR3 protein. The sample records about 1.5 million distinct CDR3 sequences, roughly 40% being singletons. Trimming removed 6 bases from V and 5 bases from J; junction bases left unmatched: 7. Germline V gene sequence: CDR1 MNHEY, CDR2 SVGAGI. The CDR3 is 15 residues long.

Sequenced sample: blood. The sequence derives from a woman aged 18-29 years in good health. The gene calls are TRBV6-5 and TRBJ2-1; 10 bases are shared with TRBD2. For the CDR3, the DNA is TGTGCCAGCAGCCGGACTAGCGGAGCGCACAATGAGCAGTTCTTC. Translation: CASSRTSGAHNEQFF.